Shown below are 22 T cell receptor beta chains from a single sample sequenced in a study of CD8+ T cells in alopecia areata. Sequencing used cDNA as its template, made by extracting RNA and reverse transcribing it. Produced via immunoSEQ multiplex PCR; TCRdb's table is partial and in-frame only. The sample has about 140,000 clones; about 59% are singletons. Treatment in this sample: oral pan-JAK inhibitor, 5-10 mg twice daily. Specimen: CD8+ T cells sorted from blood, collected at week 4, from a patient treated with tofacitinib. These TCRs come from a human donor with alopecia areata.

The chain couples TRBV15 to TRBJ1-6, with TRBD1 as a possible D gene (6 bases). CDR1 and CDR2 from the germline V gene are LNHNV and YYDKDF (reference sequence). Deletions cut 3 bases from V and 7 bases from J, with 16 bases between. This CDR3 has 16 amino acids. The CDR3 sequence is CATSSQQWGGNSPLHF. CDR3 in DNA: TGTGCCACCAGCAGCCAGCAGTGGGGGGGCAATTCACCCCTCCACTTT.

The rearrangement joins TRBV7-3 to TRBJ2-5, with TRBD2 matching 7 bases. The CDR3 covers 15 residues. Germline values: CDR1 SGHTA, CDR2 FQGTGA. V lost 2 bases, J lost 5 bases, and 8 bases stayed unmatched. The CDR3 loop is CASSLVGEGMETQYF. DNA of the CDR3: TGTGCCAGCAGCTTAGTAGGGGAGGGAATGGAGACCCAGTACTTC.

The chain uses TRBV21-1 and TRBJ1-5. TRBV21-1 is listed as a pseudogene. This CDR3 region has 8 residues. CDR3: CAREPQHF. The CDR3 bases are TGTGCCAGGGAGCCCCAGCATTTT.

The chain recombines TRBV23-1 with TRBJ2-7, with 9 bases identical to TRBD2. TRBV23-1 is an ORF, with its function uncertain. The CDR3 runs 15 residues. Trimming removed 0 bases from V and 2 bases from J; junction bases left unmatched: 2. CDR3 amino acids: CASSQSSSGAYEQYF. DNA of the CDR3: TGCGCCAGCAGTCAATCGTCTAGCGGGGCCTACGAGCAGTACTTC.

The rearrangement links TRBV5-4 to TRBJ2-7; no clear D gene. The germline gives CDR1 SGHNT, CDR2 YYREEE (reference sequence). V dropped 4 bases and J dropped 0 bases, with 11 bases sitting between them. The CDR3 is made up of 14 amino acids. The CDR3 is CASSPDLSSYEQYF. In DNA, the CDR3 is TGTGCCAGCAGCCCCGATTTAAGCTCCTACGAGCAGTACTTC. Drawing the rest from reference TRBV5-4 and TRBJ2-7, the complete variable domain is ETGVTQSPTHLIKTRGQQVTLRCSSQSGHNTVSWYQQALGQGPQFIFQYYREEENGRGNFPPRFSGLQFPNYSSELNVNALELDDSALYLCASSPDLSSYEQYFGPGTRLTVT.

This clone was seen at least ten times. The chain is built from TRBV7-8 and TRBJ2-3; TRBD2 aligns across 9 bases. The V gene's germline CDR1 is SGHVS and CDR2 FQNEAQ. The CDR3 sequence is 15 residues long. The V gene end was trimmed by 5 bases and the J gene end by 2 bases; junction bases not matched to a gene: 5. CDR3 nucleotide sequence: TGTGCCAGCAGCCCTCAGCGGGGGGCCACAGATACGCAGTATTTT. Protein sequence: CASSPQRGATDTQYF.

The chain has TRBV9 and TRBJ1-2; no clear D. CDR3 length: 16 residues. V lost 2 bases and J 8 bases, leaving 22 bases between the germline ends. The germline V gene encodes CDR1 SGDLS and CDR2 YYNGEE. CDR3 DNA sequence: TGTGCCAGCAGCGTTGATTTGGGCGTTTCGCCGTGGGGCTACACCTTC. Translated, it gives CASSVDLGVSPWGYTF.

V gene TRBV2 combines with J gene TRBJ2-2, with D possibly being TRBD1 (6 bases). CDR1 SNHLY and CDR2 FYNNEI come from the germline V gene. Trimming pared 4 bases from V and 1 base from J, leaving 10 bases between. The CDR3 is made up of 15 amino acids. CDR3 DNA sequence: TGTGCCAGCAGTGGGGGGCAGATGAACACCGGGGAGCTGTTTTTT. It codes for CASSGGQMNTGELFF.

The chain recombines TRBV13 with TRBJ1-1; TRBD1 is a possible D gene (6 bases). This CDR3 spans 14 amino acids. Germline CDR1 PRHDT, CDR2 FYEKMQ (reference sequence). V was pared by 5 bases and J by 6 bases, with 16 bases between. CDR3 DNA sequence: TGTGCCAGCAGCGCAACAGGGTCAGGTCCTGAAGCTTTCTTT. This sequence encodes CASSATGSGPEAFF.

This clone was seen once. The chain is built from TRBV11-2 and TRBJ1-2; the match to TRBD1 covers 7 bases. CDR1 SGHAT and CDR2 FQNNGV come from the germline V gene. With 5 bases clipped from V and 4 bases from J, the junction kept 4 bases outside the gene matches. The CDR3 is 13 amino acids. This chain's CDR3 is CASSVDRAYGYTF. In DNA form, the CDR3 reads TGTGCCAGCAGCGTCGACAGGGCCTATGGCTACACCTTC.

The genes are TRBV15 and TRBJ2-7; the D is unclear. CDR1 is LNHNV and CDR2 is YYDKDF in the germline V gene (reference sequence). CDR3 length equals 14 residues. V gave up 8 bases and J gave up 2 bases, with 16 bases separating them. The CDR3 coding sequence is TGTGCCACCGGCAAGACGGACGCCACCTACGAGCAGTACTTC. Translation: CATGKTDATYEQYF.

The V and J genes are TRBV5-4 and TRBJ2-7; either TRBD1 or TRBD2 may fit D (6 bases each). The germline V gene encodes CDR1 SGHNT and CDR2 YYREEE (reference sequence). V lost 6 bases, J lost 5 bases, and 18 bases lay in between. CDR3 size: 14 residues. Written as DNA, the CDR3 is TGTGCCAGCACCCGGAGGGGGGTGAAGGACGAGCAGTACTTC. Translation: CASTRRGVKDEQYF.

This chain links TRBV6-6 with TRBJ2-1; D ambiguous. The germline V gene has CDR1 MNHNY and CDR2 SVGAGI (reference sequence). Trimming pared 2 bases from V and 8 bases from J, leaving 4 bases between. This CDR3 is 11 amino acids long. In nucleotides, the CDR3 is TGTGCCAGCAGTTACATCTATGAGCAGTTCTTC. Amino acid sequence: CASSYIYEQFF.

This clone was seen a few times. This chain connects TRBV5-8 to TRBJ1-5; D is ambiguous. The CDR3 consists of 15 residues. The germline CDR1 and CDR2 sequences are SGHTS and YDEGEE. V was pared by 1 base and J by 2 bases, with 10 bases between. CDR3 in amino acids: CASSLYGEGNQPQHF. CDR3 in DNA: TGTGCCAGCAGCTTGTACGGTGAGGGCAATCAGCCCCAGCATTTT.

The gene calls are TRBV29-1 and TRBJ2-2, with D perhaps TRBD1 (6 bases). The CDR3 covers 15 residues. Per the germline V gene, CDR1 is SQVTM and CDR2 is ANQGSEA. Trimming cost V 3 bases and J 7 bases, with 18 bases left between them. The CDR3 DNA is TGCAGCGTTGAGTTTTCAGGGGTTATGGGCGGGGAGCTGTTTTTT. Translating gives CSVEFSGVMGGELFF.

J is TRBJ2-6 and V is TRBV6-9; D tentatively fits TRBD1 or TRBD2 (6 bases each). Germline assignment: CDR1 MNHGY and CDR2 SVAAGI. The CDR3 is 15 amino acids. V was shortened by 5 bases and J by 4 bases, with 12 bases between the two germline ends. The CDR3: CASSEGGTGANVLTF. The CDR3 DNA is TGTGCCAGCAGTGAGGGGGGTACCGGGGCCAACGTCCTGACTTTC.

The chain links TRBV29-1 to TRBJ1-4, with D unclear. Germline V gene data show CDR1 as SQVTM and CDR2 as ANQGSEA. CDR3 length: 12 amino acids. The V end was cut by 4 bases, the J end by 8 bases, with 11 bases between. The CDR3 region is CSVAGLGEKLFF. CDR3 DNA: TGCAGCGTTGCGGGTTTGGGGGAAAAACTGTTTTTT.

The rearrangement links TRBV27 to TRBJ1-6; D perhaps matches TRBD1 (5 bases). Trimming left V 0 bases short and J 9 bases short, with 9 bases between. CDR1 and CDR2 from the germline V gene are MNHEY and SMNVEV (reference sequence). The CDR3 is made up of 14 amino acids. This CDR3 reads CASSLSAGSSPLHF. The CDR3, as DNA: TGTGCCAGCAGTTTATCTGCAGGGAGTTCACCCCTCCACTTT.

The chain recombines TRBV5-6 with TRBJ1-5; D may be TRBD1 (6 bases). CDR1 is SGHDT, CDR2 YYEEEE, per germline. V gave up 3 bases and J gave up 7 bases, with 8 bases separating them. The CDR3 spans 12 residues. The CDR3 reads CASSWRGQPQHF. For the CDR3, the DNA is TGTGCCAGCAGCTGGAGGGGGCAGCCCCAGCATTTT.

The rearrangement joins TRBV2 to TRBJ2-1; D not certain. The CDR3 runs to 13 residues. The V and J ends lost 7 bases and 8 bases respectively, with 15 bases between them. The V gene's germline CDR1 is SNHLY and CDR2 FYNNEI. CDR3 sequence: CASNGYRSDEQFF. CDR3 nucleotide sequence: TGTGCCAGCAATGGGTATCGGTCGGATGAGCAGTTCTTC.

This clone is deemed medium-sized. The chain has TRBV7-9 and TRBJ2-7; TRBD1 agrees at 9 bases. The CDR3 is 15 amino acids. Germline values: CDR1 SEHNR, CDR2 FQNEAQ (reference sequence). The V segment lost 5 bases and the J segment 4 bases; nucleotides outside the gene matches: 9. This CDR3 is CASSGPGTGTYEQYF. The DNA of the CDR3 is TGTGCCAGCAGCGGGCCCGGGACAGGGACGTACGAGCAGTACTTC.

The chain recombines TRBV2 with TRBJ2-3, with TRBD2 as a possible D gene (6 bases). This CDR3 region has 14 residues. CDR1 is SNHLY, CDR2 FYNNEI, per germline. V lost 6 bases and J 4 bases, leaving 14 bases between the germline ends. The CDR3 DNA sequence: TGTGCCAGCAGGGGACCGCGCGGGGCAGATACGCAGTATTTT. Residues: CASRGPRGADTQYF.